This entry lists 26 T cell receptor beta chains sequenced from one sample in a study of shared clonotypes between healthy human individuals. The data were produced by immunoSEQ multiplex PCR, yet TCRdb's version contains in-frame clones alone and is incomplete. Of over a million clones listed, roughly 97% were seen once; the top ten hold roughly 1.2%. The sequencing input was naive CD4+ T cells sorted from blood. Regarding subset: CD45RA+ positively selected. All receptors derive from a man aged 25-45 years in good health.

The gene calls are TRBV7-9 and TRBJ2-3; D tentatively reads TRBD1 or TRBD2 (5 bases each). CDR1 and CDR2 (germline): SEHNR, FQNEAQ (reference sequence). The CDR3 covers 14 residues. Trimming left V 3 bases short and J 3 bases short, with 10 bases between. CDR3 nucleotide sequence: TGTGCCAGCAGCTTGGGGGTCCCGACAGATACGCAGTATTTT. Translated, it gives CASSLGVPTDTQYF.

The chain links TRBV10-3 to TRBJ2-3; 7 bases match TRBD2. The trim removed 9 bases at V and 3 bases at J, leaving 6 bases unmatched. The length of the CDR3 is 13 residues. Looked up from germline, CDR1 is ENHRY and CDR2 is SYGVKD. Here the CDR3 reads CAIASGLTDTQYF. The CDR3 bases are TGTGCCATTGCTAGCGGATTGACAGATACGCAGTATTTT.

In nucleotides, the CDR3 is TGTGCCAGCAGCTTGTTTTCTGGGTTTAAGGGCTACACCTTC. Its protein product is CASSLFSGFKGYTF. V is TRBV5-6 and J is TRBJ1-2; no clear D gene. This CDR3 has 14 residues. CDR1 SGHDT and CDR2 YYEEEE come from the germline V gene. The germline V and J ends were trimmed by 1 base and 8 bases, with 15 bases remaining between them.

This chain links TRBV18 with TRBJ2-7; TRBD1 might be the D (6 bases). Germline CDR1 reads KGHSH; CDR2 reads LQKENI. Trimming left V 2 bases short and J 5 bases short, with 25 bases between. The CDR3 totals 18 residues. The CDR3, as DNA: TGTGCCAGCTCACCAGTCCCTTCACAGGGTAGTGGCTCGAACGAGCAGTACTTC. Translated, it gives CASSPVPSQGSGSNEQYF.

This chain links TRBV7-6 with TRBJ1-2; D remains ambiguous. The length of the CDR3 is 13 residues. Trimming shortened V by 0 bases and J by 2 bases, and 4 bases separated the two germline ends. Germline assignment: CDR1 SGHVS and CDR2 FNYEAQ. The CDR3 DNA is TGTGCCAGCAGCTTAGCAGAGAACTATGGCTACACCTTC. Translating gives CASSLAENYGYTF.

V is TRBV28 and J is TRBJ2-5; 12 bases line up with TRBD2. The CDR3 totals 18 residues. Germline V gene lookup returns CDR1 MDHEN and CDR2 SYDVKM. Unmatched junction bases numbered 11, after V lost 1 base and J lost 5 bases. CDR3 in DNA: TGTGCCAGCAGTTTATTGACTAGCGGGAGCACGGGGCGGGAGACCCAGTACTTC. Amino acids: CASSLLTSGSTGRETQYF.

The CDR3 DNA follows: TGCGCCAGCAGCCAAGTGGGCCAGACCCGTCAGCCCCAGCATTTT. Translation gives CASSQVGQTRQPQHF. The chain couples TRBV4-1 to TRBJ1-5; no firm D call. Germline CDR1 MGHRA, CDR2 YSYEKL. V lost 1 base and J lost 6, with 13 bases in between. The CDR3 runs to 15 residues.

The chain couples TRBV7-8 to TRBJ2-2; tentatively, D is TRBD2 (6 bases). CDR3 size: 16 residues. Trimming removed 5 bases at V and 6 bases at J, with 19 bases between. The germline gives CDR1 SGHVS, CDR2 FQNEAQ. In nucleotides, the CDR3 is TGTGCCAGCAGCCCACGTGGGGGGATCTCCCCCGGGGAGCTGTTTTTT. Translating it yields CASSPRGGISPGELFF.

V and J are TRBV5-1 and TRBJ1-1, with a weak D call TRBD1 (5 bases). V was pared by 0 bases and J by 8 bases, with 14 bases between. The CDR3 consists of 14 residues. Germline V gene data show CDR1 as SGHRS and CDR2 as YFSETQ. In DNA, the CDR3 is TGCGCCAGCAGCTTGGACTTTCTAGGGGCCGAAGCTTTCTTT. Translated, it gives CASSLDFLGAEAFF.

This sequence joins TRBV23-1 and TRBJ1-5, with D hard to call. TRBV23-1 is known as an ORF, though its function is uncertain. The CDR3 has 15 residues. Deletions cut 4 bases from V and 4 bases from J, with 14 bases between. Here the CDR3 DNA reads TGCGCCAGCAGTCCCCCACGATATAATAATCAGCCCCAGCATTTT. Residues: CASSPPRYNNQPQHF.

With regard to this clone: Within the sample, other DNA sequences also encode this same CDR3. J is TRBJ1-1 and V is TRBV5-4; D perhaps matches TRBD1 (5 bases). Germline V gene sequence: CDR1 SGHNT, CDR2 YYREEE (reference sequence). This CDR3 has 14 residues. Trimming removed 0 bases from V and 5 bases from J, with 11 bases in between. This chain's CDR3 is CASSLGGARTEAFF. In DNA form, the CDR3 reads TGTGCCAGCAGCTTGGGAGGGGCGCGTACTGAAGCTTTCTTT.

In DNA form, the CDR3 reads TGTGCCATCAGTGGGTCCTCCAGCAAAACAGGCACAGATACGCAGTATTTT. The encoded protein is CAISGSSSKTGTDTQYF. The chain couples TRBV10-3 to TRBJ2-3; D is undetermined. The CDR3 consists of 17 residues. Trimming stripped 4 bases from V and 1 base from J, with 18 bases between. CDR1 is ENHRY, CDR2 SYGVKD, per germline.

This chain uses TRBV18 with TRBJ1-2; 9 nucleotides align to TRBD1. J was trimmed by 5 bases and V by 1 base; bases with no gene match: 2. Germline V gene lookup returns CDR1 KGHSH and CDR2 LQKENI. CDR3 length: 14 residues. The CDR3 here is CASSPRGTGYGYTF. The DNA of the CDR3 is TGTGCCAGCTCACCACGCGGGACAGGGTATGGCTACACCTTC.

The count of this clone is one. The chain uses TRBV28 and TRBJ2-3; TRBD2 aligns across 9 bases. Germline CDR1 MDHEN, CDR2 SYDVKM. This CDR3 has 18 amino acids. J was trimmed by 2 bases and V by 5 bases; bases with no gene match: 14. CDR3 loop: CASSPPPVLAGVTDTQYF. CDR3 in DNA: TGTGCCAGCAGTCCCCCCCCCGTGTTAGCGGGAGTCACAGATACGCAGTATTTT.

The V and J genes are TRBV5-7 and TRBJ2-3, with a possible D match to TRBD2 (6 bases). TRBV5-7 is treated as an ORF (open reading frame) with a function not yet certain. V was clipped by 2 bases and J by 0 bases, with 10 bases between them. CDR3 length: 15 residues. The CDR3 nucleotides are TGTGCCAGCAGCTTAGACGGGGGAAGCACAGATACGCAGTATTTT. The encoded protein is CASSLDGGSTDTQYF.

The J gene is TRBJ2-3, the V gene TRBV9, with D hard to call. Trimming took off 4 bases at V and 1 base at J, with 10 bases between the two ends. This CDR3 comprises 14 residues. Looked up from germline, CDR1 is SGDLS and CDR2 is YYNGEE. The CDR3 DNA is TGTGCCAGCAGCATCCGTGGGGGCACAGATACGCAGTATTTT. Translated: CASSIRGGTDTQYF.

This sequence joins TRBV28 and TRBJ2-2; D might be TRBD1 (6 bases). The ends were cut back, 5 bases at V and 7 bases at J, with 20 bases in the middle. Germline CDR1 and CDR2: MDHEN and SYDVKM. The CDR3 runs to 16 residues. The CDR3 coding sequence is TGTGCCAGCAGTCCATTCGTGGGGGCGAAGGACGGGGAGCTGTTTTTT. The encoded protein is CASSPFVGAKDGELFF.

This clone was recorded once. The chain links TRBV27 to TRBJ1-2; 8 bases are shared with TRBD1. The CDR3 runs 15 residues. Germline loops: CDR1 MNHEY, CDR2 SMNVEV (reference sequence). V trimming: 6 bases; J trimming: 1 base; junction bases outside the gene matches: 7. CDR3 sequence: CASSPTGGLNYGYTF. CDR3 nucleotides: TGTGCCAGCAGCCCTACAGGGGGTCTTAACTATGGCTACACCTTC.

The chain recombines TRBV11-1 with TRBJ2-1, with no clear D. This CDR3 contains 13 residues. From germline, CDR1 is SGHAT and CDR2 FQDESV (reference sequence). The V end was cut by 5 bases, the J end by 4 bases, with 9 bases between. The CDR3 region is CASSPPIYNEQFF. CDR3 coding DNA: TGTGCCAGCAGCCCACCTATTTACAATGAGCAGTTCTTC.

This clone was observed once. Other DNA sequences from this sample encode an identical CDR3 as well. V usage is TRBV5-1 and J usage is TRBJ2-5; a weak D match, TRBD2 (5 bases). Germline loops: CDR1 SGHRS, CDR2 YFSETQ. V lost 2 bases and J 0 bases, leaving 8 bases between the germline ends. The CDR3 length is 14 residues. The CDR3, as DNA: TGCGCCAGCAGCTTATCCGGGGACCAAGAGACCCAGTACTTC. Its translation: CASSLSGDQETQYF. Using reference TRBV5-1 and TRBJ2-5 for the parts outside the CDR3, the full variable domain is KAGVTQTPRYLIKTRGQQVTLSCSPISGHRSVSWYQQTPGQGLQFLFEYFSETQRNKGNFPGRFSGRQFSNSRSEMNVSTLELGDSALYLCASSLSGDQETQYFGPGTRLLVL.

For this clone: Because the CDR3's place on the DNA is in doubt, the DNA is left out and the CDR3 is given as listed by TCRdb. The chain couples TRBV11-2 to TRBJ2-5; the D segment call TRBD1 is taken from the table without a DNA check. 15 amino acids form the CDR3, both terminal residues included. CDR1 and CDR2 from the germline V gene are SGHAT and FQNNGV. This chain's CDR3 is CASSSGQGFLETQYF.

The rearrangement uses TRBV10-3 and TRBJ2-2; D may be TRBD2 (6 bases). In germline, CDR1 is ENHRY, CDR2 SYGVKD. The CDR3 is 15 amino acids. Between the trimmed V and J ends, which lost 4 bases and 7 bases, there was a span of 16 bases. The CDR3 sequence: CAISGRGLRGGELFF. Written as DNA, the CDR3 is TGTGCCATCAGTGGTAGGGGACTGAGGGGCGGGGAGCTGTTTTTT.

Details on this clone: A much larger clone differs from this one at a single base, so this may be a read error. The chain employs TRBV6-6 and TRBJ2-1; no clear D. The V gene's germline CDR1 is MNHNY and CDR2 SVGAGI (reference sequence). This CDR3 is 11 amino acids long. The V gene lost 2 bases and the J gene lost 9 bases, with 5 bases spanning the gap. CDR3 coding DNA: TGTGCCAGCAGTTACAGGAGTGAGCAGTTCTTC. Its protein is CASSYRSEQFF.

This clone was seen once. This chain links TRBV27 with TRBJ2-7; the D gene is possibly TRBD1 (6 bases). There are 13 residues in the CDR3. The V end was cut by 7 bases, the J end by 3 bases, with 13 bases between. The germline CDR1 and CDR2 sequences are MNHEY and SMNVEV (reference sequence). The CDR3 sequence: CASNKARGYEQYF. CDR3 DNA: TGTGCCAGCAATAAAGCCAGGGGCTACGAGCAGTACTTC.

This chain links TRBV10-1 with TRBJ1-2; D possibly corresponds to TRBD1 (6 bases). Trimming left V 0 bases short and J 6 bases short, with 14 bases between. The CDR3 runs to 15 residues. Germline V lookup: CDR1 WNHNN, CDR2 SYGVQD (reference sequence). For the CDR3, the DNA is TGCGCCAGCAGTGAGTCGATAGGGGGAAAGGATGGCTACACCTTC. Its protein is CASSESIGGKDGYTF.

The chain combines TRBV5-4 with TRBJ2-1; tentative D call: TRBD2 (6 bases). This CDR3 has 13 amino acids. V lost 1 base and J 9 bases, leaving 11 bases between the germline ends. Germline lookup yields CDR1 SGHNT and CDR2 YYREEE (reference sequence). CDR3 loop: CASSLRRDGEQFF. CDR3 bases: TGTGCCAGCAGCTTGCGGAGGGACGGTGAGCAGTTCTTC.